The present entry profiles one T cell receptor (beta chain) with its context. As processed by the authors: Amplification from reference gene primers served as the basis for estimated nucleated cell counts. Sequenced by immunoSEQ multiplex PCR; TCRdb stores in-frame clones only, minus some. That table supplies the V and J calls and clone size; D and trimming were determined from the DNA. Here the sample spans 150,000 to 200,000 clones, around 86% being singletons. These data come from a study of blood T cell repertoires in COVID-19. Study-wide background: Collection of acute and convalescent COVID-19 samples took place in the United States, Italy and Spain. The cDNA or gDNA used as material had been derived from T cells, B-cell-depleted T cells, or PBMCs.

The sequence was obtained from a man aged 35 to 55 with acute or convalescent COVID-19. The sequencing input was peripheral blood.

This CDR3 reads CASSLAGGSEQYF. The DNA of the CDR3 is TGCGCCAGCAGCTTGGCCGGGGGGTCCGAGCAGTACTTC. J is TRBJ2-7 and V is TRBV5-1, with TRBD2 identical over 7 bases. The germline CDR1 and CDR2 sequences are SGHRS and YFSETQ. V lost 0 bases to trimming and J lost 6 bases; unmatched junction nucleotides: 3. The CDR3 extends over 13 amino acids.